The 9 T cell receptor beta chains below were found in one sample sequenced in a study of T cells in Graves' hyperthyroidism and ophthalmopathy. RNA transcripts yielded amplified TCR beta CDR3 regions. The study used the HTBI primer set for a first-round RT-PCR of the TCR CDR3. TCRdb independently ran MiXCR on the multiplex PCR reads; one entry per CDR3 protein. The sample lists about 640,000 distinct CDR3 sequences; around 21% were seen once. Sequences were obtained from blood. Source of these receptors: a man under 40 with Graves' ophthalmopathy.

With respect to this clonotype: An end of the junction differs from the germline gene, which may be a read error. The chain combines TRBV6-1 with TRBJ1-1; D perhaps matches TRBD1 (6 bases). This CDR3 has 17 residues. Germline CDR1 reads MNHNS; CDR2 reads SASEGT. The CDR3 sequence is CASSEKLGQRLNTGAFF. The CDR3 DNA reads TGTGCCAGCAGTGAAAAACTTGGACAGCGACTGAACACTGGAGCTTTCTTT.

The rearrangement joins TRBV2 to TRBJ2-6; 7 bases fit TRBD1. V was pared by 10 bases and J by 5 bases, with 8 bases of the junction left unmatched. CDR3 length equals 14 residues. Germline CDR1 and CDR2: SNHLY and FYNNEI. The CDR3 nucleotides are TGTGCCATTCAGGGGGTTCTGAGGGCCAACGTCCTGACTTTC. This translates into CAIQGVLRANVLTF.

This clonotype was recorded many times. This chain uses TRBV20-1 with TRBJ2-7; 8 bases are a match to TRBD2. V lost 2 bases and J lost 0; bases outside the gene matches: 0. The CDR3 runs to 13 residues. Germline CDR1 is DFQATT and CDR2 is SNEGSKA (reference sequence). CDR3 nucleotides: TGCAGTGCTAGAAGCGGGAGCTCCTACGAGCAGTACTTC. Translated: CSARSGSSYEQYF.

This clonotype was counted ten times or more. This chain joins TRBV7-2 and TRBJ1-1; D might be TRBD1 (6 bases). The V end was cut by 2 bases, the J end by 10 bases, with 17 bases between. CDR3 length: 14 residues. The germline V gene encodes CDR1 SGHTA and CDR2 FQGNSA. The CDR3 DNA follows: TGTGCCAGCAGCTTAAGGCAAGAACAGGGTAGAGCTTTCTTT. The encoded protein is CASSLRQEQGRAFF.

There are a few counts of this clonotype. The chain uses TRBV6-1 and TRBJ2-1, with 7 bases aligning to TRBD2. The CDR3 is 14 amino acids. Germline V gene lookup returns CDR1 MNHNS and CDR2 SASEGT. V was pared by 2 bases and J by 4 bases, with 2 bases of the junction left unmatched. CDR3 DNA sequence: TGTGCCAGCAGTGAACTAGCGGCGTACAATGAGCAGTTCTTC. Translating gives CASSELAAYNEQFF.

The chain recombines TRBV6-5 with TRBJ2-1; a possible D gene is TRBD2 (6 bases). From germline, CDR1 is MNHEY and CDR2 SVGAGI. This CDR3 has 14 residues. Trimming removed 0 bases from V and 4 bases from J, with 7 bases in between. The CDR3 is CASSYSSGYNEQFF. CDR3 DNA sequence: TGTGCCAGCAGTTACTCTAGCGGTTACAATGAGCAGTTCTTC.

The chain combines TRBV9 with TRBJ1-3; 7 bases line up with TRBD1. The CDR3 has 15 residues. V lost 3 bases, J lost 4 bases, and 7 bases stayed unmatched. Germline V gene sequence: CDR1 SGDLS, CDR2 YYNGEE. The CDR3 here is CASSATTGLGNTIYF. In DNA, the CDR3 is TGTGCCAGCAGCGCGACGACAGGGCTCGGAAACACCATATATTTT.

The chain carries TRBV19 and TRBJ2-3; 9 positions agree with TRBD2. J lost 11 bases, V lost 10 bases, and 22 bases had no gene match. The CDR3 spans 16 residues. In germline, CDR1 is LNHDA, CDR2 SQIVND (reference sequence). The CDR3 loop reads CATLDSGTSSVVVQYF. DNA of the CDR3: TGTGCCACCTTGGATTCCGGGACTAGCTCCGTGGTGGTGCAGTATTTT.

This chain joins TRBV7-3 and TRBJ2-1; 9 bases align to TRBD2. Germline CDR1 SGHTA, CDR2 FQGTGA. The V gene end was trimmed by 2 bases and the J gene end by 5 bases; junction bases not matched to a gene: 4. CDR3 size: 15 residues. The CDR3 spells CASSLDVAGDNEQFF. As DNA, the CDR3 is TGTGCCAGCAGCTTAGATGTAGCGGGAGACAATGAGCAGTTCTTC.